These T cell receptor beta chains were read from a single sample in a study of blood T cell repertoires in COVID-19. Here immunoSEQ multiplex PCR was the method, and the copy in TCRdb shows in-frame clones only, minus some. The sample lists 200,000 to 300,000 clones; 80% to 90% were seen once. The sequencing sample was made of peripheral blood. The receptors were sampled from a man aged 50 to 59 with acute or convalescent COVID-19. Both conserved end residues are part of each CDR3. D genes are given only for firm matches. A row's size may be missing; if present it is once, few, many or a size class.

V,D,size,J,DNA,CDR3
TRBV19,NA,NA,TRBJ1-4,TGTGCCAGTATGGGCGGAGGTGAAAAACTGTTTTTT,CASMGGGEKLFF
TRBV18,NA,NA,TRBJ2-3,TGTGCCAGCTCTAGGCTAGCTTTCACAGATACGCAGTATTTT,CASSRLAFTDTQYF
TRBV10-1,NA,NA,TRBJ2-5,TGCGCCAGCAGTGAGTGGCGGCCGAAAGAGACCCAGTACTTC,CASSEWRPKETQYF
TRBV7-2,NA,NA,TRBJ1-3,TGTGCCAGCAGCTTAGTTCTGACTACTGGAAACACCATATATTTT,CASSLVLTTGNTIYF
TRBV6-1,NA,NA,TRBJ2-7,TGTGCCAGCAGTGCGGCGGCTTGGGGGGTAGGCTCCGAGCAGTACTTC,CASSAAAWGVGSEQYF
TRBV7-3,NA,NA,TRBJ1-6,TGTGCCAGCAGCCAGAAGGCCGGGGATTCACCCCTCCACTTT,CASSQKAGDSPLHF
TRBV27,NA,NA,TRBJ1-1,TGTGCCAGCAGCCCCAGGAACAGGGTGAACACTGAAGCTTTCTTT,CASSPRNRVNTEAFF
TRBV3-1/TRBV3-2,TRBD1,NA,TRBJ1-5,TGTGCCAGCAGCCACGGACAGGCCGGGACGCCCCAGCATTTT,CASSHGQAGTPQHF
TRBV6-5,NA,NA,TRBJ2-7,TGTGCCAGCAGTCTAGGTCCGACGGACACCTACGAGCAGTACTTC,CASSLGPTDTYEQYF
TRBV12-5,TRBD1,NA,TRBJ1-1,TGTGCTAGTGGCCCCGGGACAGGGGTAACTGAAGCTTTCTTT,CASGPGTGVTEAFF
TRBV3-1/TRBV3-2,NA,once,TRBJ1-1,TGTGCCAGCAGCCAACTCTCCAACACTGAAGCTTTCTTT,CASSQLSNTEAFF
TRBV7-6,NA,once,TRBJ1-2,TGTGCCAGCAGCTTAGCGGCGCAGGGAATGTTGGGAGGCTACACCTTC,CASSLAAQGMLGGYTF
TRBV9,TRBD2,NA,TRBJ2-1,TGTGCCAGCAGCGTATCTAGCGGGAGAGGTACCTACAATGAGCAGTTCTTC,CASSVSSGRGTYNEQFF
TRBV7-2,TRBD1,NA,TRBJ2-3,TGTGCCAGCAGCATCGGGACAGGGGTAGATACGCAGTATTTT,CASSIGTGVDTQYF
TRBV15,NA,NA,TRBJ2-7,TGTGCCACCAGCAGAGATCTGGCGGAAACCTACGAGCAGTACTTC,CATSRDLAETYEQYF
TRBV19,NA,NA,TRBJ1-5,TGTGCCAGTAGTATTGGGTCAGGGAAGGGTCAGCCCCAGCATTTT,CASSIGSGKGQPQHF
TRBV2,TRBD2,NA,TRBJ2-7,TGTGCCAGCAGTGAAGGGACTAGCGGATCTACGAAGCAGTACTTC,CASSEGTSGSTKQYF
TRBV6-5,NA,NA,TRBJ1-6,TGTGCCAGCACGAGAGCCCGGGATGAAAATTCACCCCTCCACTTT,CASTRARDENSPLHF
TRBV9,TRBD1,once,TRBJ1-1,TGTGCCAGCAGCGTAGGGGACAGGGGACTGAACACTGAAGCTTTCTTT,CASSVGDRGLNTEAFF
TRBV3-1/TRBV3-2,NA,NA,TRBJ1-2,TGTGCCAGCAGCCCAGCCACAGGGAGAGGCTACACCTTC,CASSPATGRGYTF
TRBV6-5,TRBD1,NA,TRBJ1-6,TGTGCCAGCAGTTACACAGGACAGGGGAAATCACCCCTCCACTTT,CASSYTGQGKSPLHF
TRBV24-1,TRBD1,NA,TRBJ2-1,TGTGCCACCAGTGACCCAGACAGGGGGGGGGAATTCAATGAGCAGTTCTTC,CATSDPDRGGEFNEQFF
TRBV29-1,TRBD1,few,TRBJ1-2,TGCAGCGTTGAAGATTTAAGGGACAGGGTGCGGGTCTATGGCTACACCTTC,CSVEDLRDRVRVYGYTF
TRBV5-5,NA,NA,TRBJ2-1,TGTGCCAGCAGCCACCAGACTAGTAAGAATGAGCAGTTCTTC,CASSHQTSKNEQFF
TRBV10-2,NA,NA,TRBJ2-2,TGCGCCAGCAATCCAGGGAACACCGGGGAGCTGTTTTTT,CASNPGNTGELFF
TRBV5-1,TRBD2,NA,TRBJ2-1,TGCGCCAGCAGCGCCCTAGCGGGAGTCCATGAGCAGTTCTTC,CASSALAGVHEQFF
TRBV4-1,NA,NA,TRBJ1-1,TGCGCCAGCAGCCAAGATGGGGGCCGGAACACTGAAGCTTTCTTT,CASSQDGGRNTEAFF
TRBV29-1,TRBD2,NA,TRBJ2-5,TGCAGCGCTAAGCGGGCCCCTAGCGGGGGCCCGAAAGAGACCCAGTACTTC,CSAKRAPSGGPKETQYF
TRBV7-9,TRBD1,NA,TRBJ2-7,TGTGCCAGCAGCCGACAGGGGCGAGCCTACGAGCAGTACTTC,CASSRQGRAYEQYF
TRBV5-1,TRBD2,NA,TRBJ2-2,TGCGCCAGCAGTGCTCGGCGGGAGGAATCCGGGGAGCTGTTTTTT,CASSARREESGELFF
TRBV6-5,TRBD1,NA,TRBJ1-5,TGTGCCAGCAGTTCCACAGGGGCCGGTCAGCCCCAGCATTTT,CASSSTGAGQPQHF
TRBV6-5,NA,NA,TRBJ2-5,TGTGCCAGCAGTTACTCGCAGAGGGAGACCCAGTACTTC,CASSYSQRETQYF
TRBV19,NA,few,TRBJ1-4,TGTGCCAGTAGTACTCAAATGAGGATATCTAATGAAAAACTGTTTTTT,CASSTQMRISNEKLFF
TRBV14,NA,NA,TRBJ2-3,TGTGCCAGCAGCCAAGATCACGGGGATACGCAGTATTTT,CASSQDHGDTQYF
TRBV4-1,TRBD1,few,TRBJ1-2,TGCGCCAGCAGCCAGGGGGGACAGCAGATGGGCGGCTACACCTTC,CASSQGGQQMGGYTF
TRBV6-6,NA,NA,TRBJ1-5,TGTGCCAGCAGTTACTCGACGGCAGGGGATAATCAGCCCCAGCATTTT,CASSYSTAGDNQPQHF
TRBV11-2,TRBD1,few,TRBJ2-2,TGTGCCACACAGGGGTATAACGGGGAGCTGTTTTTT,CATQGYNGELFF
TRBV5-1,TRBD2,NA,TRBJ2-7,TGCGCCAGCAGCTTTTCTAGCGGGGGTTCCTCCTACGAGCAGTACTTC,CASSFSSGGSSYEQYF
TRBV3-1/TRBV3-2,NA,many,TRBJ2-1,TGTGCCAGCAGCCAAGAGATGACTCCTTCGGGTGAGCAGTTCTTC,CASSQEMTPSGEQFF
TRBV29-1,TRBD1,NA,TRBJ1-2,TGCAGCGTGGGACAGGGGGCGAGTCAGTATAATGGCTACACCTTC,CSVGQGASQYNGYTF
TRBV28,TRBD2,NA,TRBJ2-7,TGTGCCAGCAGTGGGGGGGGAGGCTCCTACGAGCAGTACTTC,CASSGGGGSYEQYF
TRBV4-1,NA,NA,TRBJ1-2,TGCGCCAGCAGCCAAAGGAGGTCAGGGAGGGATTATGGCTACACCTTC,CASSQRRSGRDYGYTF